This record looks at one T cell receptor beta chain sequence and its context. This sample was taken from a study of regulatory T cells in long-lasting Graves disease. Time point: persistent/refractory GD, antithyroid drugs over 5 years with positive TRAb. PBMCs were the source of the RNA used for TCR sequencing. Per the germline V gene, CDR1 is SNHLY and CDR2 is FYNNEI. J gave up 6 bases and V 3 bases, and 11 bases lay outside the gene matches. The CDR3 runs 16 residues. Relying on iRepertoire HTBI primers and Arm-PCR of CDR3 regions, the team built TCR beta libraries. TCRdb re-called the multiplex PCR reads through MiXCR, storing one row per CDR3 protein. The profile covers more than 300,000 distinct CDR3 sequences, with around 23% appearing a single time and under 35% taken by the ten largest.

The material was peripheral blood mononuclear cells (PBMCs), obtained when the disease was refractory, from a patient treated with antithyroid drugs. The source of this sequence is a middle-aged woman with Graves disease. The chain recombines TRBV2 with TRBJ2-3; 8 nucleotides match TRBD2. The CDR3 DNA is TGTGCCAGCAGTGAGGGCGAGCGGGGGTTTGTCGATACGCAGTATTTT. It translates to CASSEGERGFVDTQYF.